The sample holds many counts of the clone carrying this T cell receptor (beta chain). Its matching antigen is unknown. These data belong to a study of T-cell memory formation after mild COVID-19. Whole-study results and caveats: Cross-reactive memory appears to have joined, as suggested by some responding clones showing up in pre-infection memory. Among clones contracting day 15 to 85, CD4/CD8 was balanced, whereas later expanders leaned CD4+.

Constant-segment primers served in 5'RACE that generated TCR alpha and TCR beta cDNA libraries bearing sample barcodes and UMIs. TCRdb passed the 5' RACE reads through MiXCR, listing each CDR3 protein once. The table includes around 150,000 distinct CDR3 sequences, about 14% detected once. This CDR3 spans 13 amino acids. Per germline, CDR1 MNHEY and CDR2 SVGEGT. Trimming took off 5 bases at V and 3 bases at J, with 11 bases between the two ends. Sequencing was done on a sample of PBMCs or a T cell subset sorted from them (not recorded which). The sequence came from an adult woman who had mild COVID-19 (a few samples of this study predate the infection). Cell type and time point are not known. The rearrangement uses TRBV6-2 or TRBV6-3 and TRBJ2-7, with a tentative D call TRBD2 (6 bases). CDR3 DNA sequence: TGTGCCAGCAGTGTCGGGAGCGGCTACGAGCAGTACTTC. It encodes CASSVGSGYEQYF.